This T cell receptor (beta chain) derives from a study of blood T cell repertoires in COVID-19. Germline V lookup: CDR1 LNHDA, CDR2 SQIVND (reference sequence). The CDR3 is made up of 14 amino acids. The V gene lost 5 bases and the J gene lost 3 bases, with 14 bases spanning the gap. The repertoire was sequenced with immunoSEQ multiplex PCR; TCRdb's copy has only in-frame clones and lacks some. The data show about 480,000 clones, roughly 90% seen once. The sequenced sample was PBMCs or T cells enriched from blood (not recorded which). The rearrangement joins TRBV19 to TRBJ2-7; maybe TRBD2 (7 bases). The clonotype originates from a woman in her forties who had recovered from COVID-19. CDR3 in amino acids: CASSFGGLIYEQYF. CDR3 nucleotides: TGTGCCAGTAGTTTCGGGGGGCTGATCTACGAGCAGTACTTC.